One and the same sample provided the 17 T cell receptor beta chains below, sequenced in a study of blood T cell repertoires in COVID-19. Sequencing used immunoSEQ multiplex PCR; TCRdb keeps in-frame clones, though not all of them. The table lists about 78,000 clones, 80% to 95% of them singletons. The sample was peripheral blood. The receptors originated from a woman in her 50s in a cohort sampled during active COVID-19.

The V gene is TRBV5-6, the J gene TRBJ1-1; perhaps TRBD1 as D (6 bases). The germline V gene has CDR1 SGHDT and CDR2 YYEEEE. V was pared by 4 bases and J by 0 bases, with 10 bases between. This CDR3 has 14 residues. The CDR3 loop is CASSPQGMNTEAFF. CDR3 nucleotides: TGTGCCAGCAGCCCACAGGGTATGAACACTGAAGCTTTCTTT. The whole variable domain, filled in from reference TRBV5-6 and TRBJ1-1, reads DAGVTQSPTHLIKTRGQQVTLRCSPKSGHDTVSWYQQALGQGPQFIFQYYEEEERQRGNFPDRFSGHQFPNYSSELNVNALLLGDSALYLCASSPQGMNTEAFFGQGTRLTVV.

The sample holds a few counts of this clone. The chain links TRBV27 to TRBJ2-7; no clear D gene. V was clipped by 3 bases and J by 3 bases, with 18 bases between them. Germline V gene data show CDR1 as MNHEY and CDR2 as SMNVEV (reference sequence). This CDR3 contains 16 residues. CDR3 nucleotide sequence: TGTGCCAGCAGTTTGAGGCGCGGTCGGTCCTACTACGAGCAGTACTTC. It translates to CASSLRRGRSYYEQYF.

CDR3 coding DNA: TGTGCCAGCAGGGGGACAGGGAAAGTGGAAGCTTTCTTT. Its translation is CASRGTGKVEAFF. The V gene is TRBV25-1, the J gene TRBJ1-1; 9 nucleotides match TRBD1. The germline V gene has CDR1 MGHDK and CDR2 SYGVNS. Trimming removed 6 bases from V and 8 bases from J; junction bases left unmatched: 7. The CDR3 extends over 13 amino acids.

The genes are TRBV6-5 and TRBJ2-3, with D possibly matching TRBD1 (5 bases). This CDR3 contains 15 residues. V was pared by 4 bases and J by 0 bases, with 11 bases between. The germline V gene encodes CDR1 MNHEY and CDR2 SVGAGI. For the CDR3, the DNA is TGTGCCAGCAGTTTGGACATAGCTAGCACAGATACGCAGTATTTT. Translation gives CASSLDIASTDTQYF.

This chain joins TRBV5-6 and TRBJ1-1, with 11 nucleotides matching TRBD1. Trimming at V came to 0 bases and at J to 7 bases, leaving 5 bases not matched to a gene. The CDR3 sequence is 15 residues long. Germline assignment: CDR1 SGHDT and CDR2 YYEEEE. CDR3 nucleotides: TGTGCCAGCAGCTTGGGGACAGGGGGCTGGAATGAAGCTTTCTTT. This gives the protein CASSLGTGGWNEAFF.

The chain employs TRBV5-3 and TRBJ2-1; D unresolved. TRBV5-3 is assigned to the ORF class and has an uncertain function. V was pared by 0 bases and J by 0 bases, with 10 bases between. The CDR3 is made up of 16 amino acids. Here the CDR3 DNA reads TGTGCCAGAAGCTTGGGCTACTTGAGCTCCTACAATGAGCAGTTCTTC. Encoded protein: CARSLGYLSSYNEQFF.

The gene calls are TRBV5-8 and TRBJ2-1; the D is unclear. Germline V CDR1 and CDR2: SGHTS, YDEGEE. Trimming removed 4 bases at V and 2 bases at J, with 10 bases between. CDR3 size: 14 residues. The CDR3 protein is CASSLGWAYNEQFF. CDR3 DNA sequence: TGTGCCAGCAGCCTAGGATGGGCCTACAATGAGCAGTTCTTC.

The rearrangement links TRBV7-6 to TRBJ2-1; 8 bases are a match to TRBD2. CDR1 is SGHVS, CDR2 FNYEAQ, per germline. Trimming at V came to 1 base and at J to 6 bases, leaving 5 bases not matched to a gene. This CDR3 is built from 15 residues. CDR3 loop: CASSLGTSPLNEQFF. DNA for the CDR3: TGTGCCAGCAGCTTAGGGACTAGCCCTCTCAATGAGCAGTTCTTC.

The chain carries TRBV5-1 and TRBJ2-3, with 8 bases fitting TRBD1. From germline, CDR1 is SGHRS and CDR2 YFSETQ. This CDR3 spans 14 amino acids. The V segment lost 3 bases and the J segment 7 bases; nucleotides outside the gene matches: 7. CDR3 residues: CASSSRTGTYTQYF. The CDR3 coding sequence is TGCGCCAGCAGCTCCCGGACAGGGACCTATACGCAGTATTTT.

This sequence joins TRBV10-3 and TRBJ2-1, with 8 nucleotides matching TRBD2. V shed 5 bases and J 7 bases; nucleotides not matched to a gene: 4. Germline CDR1 reads ENHRY; CDR2 reads SYGVKD. CDR3 length equals 13 residues. Here the CDR3 DNA reads TGTGCCATCAGTCCCGGGACTAGGAATGAGCAGTTCTTC. Protein product: CAISPGTRNEQFF.

The chain has TRBV28 and TRBJ1-1; maybe TRBD1 (5 bases). V shed 1 base and J shed 3 bases, with 9 bases lying between them. The germline gives CDR1 MDHEN, CDR2 SYDVKM. This CDR3 is 14 amino acids long. CDR3: CASSLYGGYTEAFF. CDR3 in DNA: TGTGCCAGCAGTTTATACGGGGGGTACACTGAAGCTTTCTTT.

This chain uses TRBV28 with TRBJ2-1; D gene ambiguous. The CDR3 consists of 15 residues. Between the trimmed V and J ends, which lost 4 bases and 3 bases, there was a span of 13 bases. CDR1 and CDR2 (germline): MDHEN, SYDVKM. DNA for the CDR3: TGTGCCAGCAGTTCCACCAGCGCCCTCTACAATGAGCAGTTCTTC. It codes for CASSSTSALYNEQFF.

This rearrangement joins TRBV7-9 to TRBJ2-2; D remains unclear. This CDR3 region has 17 residues. The V and J ends lost 6 bases and 5 bases respectively, with 22 bases between them. Germline V gene sequence: CDR1 SEHNR, CDR2 FQNEAQ (reference sequence). CDR3 bases: TGTGCCAGCAGTCCTCAACCCAGAGTTGTGGAGACCGGGGAGCTGTTTTTT. Translating gives CASSPQPRVVETGELFF.

The J gene is TRBJ2-7, the V gene TRBV19; TRBD2 is a possible D gene (7 bases). V was pared by 7 bases and J by 12 bases, with 13 bases between. The CDR3 is 10 amino acids. The germline V gene encodes CDR1 LNHDA and CDR2 SQIVND (reference sequence). CDR3 region: CASNGGAMYF. The CDR3 nucleotides are TGTGCCAGTAATGGGGGGGCAATGTACTTC. Filled out from reference TRBV19 and TRBJ2-7, the complete variable domain reads DGGITQSPKYLFRKEGQNVTLSCEQNLNHDAMYWYRQDPGQGLRLIYYSQIVNDFQKGDIAEGYSVSREKKESFPLTVTSAQKNPTAFYLCASNGGAMYFGPGTRLTVT.

The J gene is TRBJ2-1, the V gene TRBV9, with 7 bases matching TRBD2. The CDR3 has 17 residues. Germline loops: CDR1 SGDLS, CDR2 YYNGEE. V was pared by 0 bases and J by 1 base, with 7 bases of the junction left unmatched. CDR3: CASSVAGGERSYNEQFF. The CDR3 DNA sequence: TGTGCCAGCAGCGTAGCTGGGGGGGAGAGGTCCTACAATGAGCAGTTCTTC.

CDR3 coding DNA: TGCGCCAGCAGCCAACCTGACAGGGACGAGCAGTACTTC. Its translation is CASSQPDRDEQYF. The chain has TRBV5-1 and TRBJ2-7; TRBD1 matches 7 bases. V gave up 4 bases and J gave up 5 bases; unmatched junction bases: 6. The V gene's germline CDR1 is SGHRS and CDR2 YFSETQ. The CDR3 runs to 13 residues. The entire variable domain, with the rest obtained from reference TRBV5-1 and TRBJ2-7, is as follows: KAGVTQTPRYLIKTRGQQVTLSCSPISGHRSVSWYQQTPGQGLQFLFEYFSETQRNKGNFPGRFSGRQFSNSRSEMNVSTLELGDSALYLCASSQPDRDEQYFGPGTRLTVT.

CDR3 DNA: TGCGCCAGCAGCTTGGACCCACAGGGGTATGGCAATCAGCCCCAGCATTTT. Translation: CASSLDPQGYGNQPQHF. V and J are TRBV5-1 and TRBJ1-5; TRBD1 aligns across 7 bases. With V trimmed by 0 bases and J by 2 bases, 8 bases remained unmatched. Germline lookup yields CDR1 SGHRS and CDR2 YFSETQ. CDR3 length equals 17 residues.